The entry that follows covers one T cell receptor (beta chain) sequence. Its antigen is currently not known. Base qualities are not provided; no much larger clone lies one nucleotide away. The data derive from a study of cytomegalovirus exposure and HLA in healthy donors (dated by TCRdb to about 2017). Regarding the research as a whole: In an earlier analysis of around 540 of the donors, about 270 Gb of sequence data and approximately 120 million unique TCR beta sequences from about 179 million T cells were reported. HLA typing included class I and class II loci at four-digit resolution. The study used immunosequencing to profile the T cell repertoires of under 700 subjects and linked those repertoires to cytomegalovirus serostatus. The study was designed to test whether signatures of past pathogen exposure could be identified by cataloging public T cell receptors. Typing coverage varied by locus: roughly 629-630 donors for A, B, C, DRB1 and DQB1; roughly 560 for DQA1; around 610 for DPA1; around 490 for DPB1. Across some 400 genotyped donors of the cohort, an average of about 250,000 unique TCR beta nucleotide sequences per donor were sequenced, and approximately 17% of those sequences were non-productive. The study combined high-throughput TCR immunosequencing, statistical association of individual TCRs with disease status, and machine learning to predict cytomegalovirus infection status. Approximately 330 gigabases of sequencing data and tens of millions of unique TCR sequences made up an early release that covered 640 HLA-typed donors. A later genetic analysis used genome-wide SNP genotypes for about 65% of the roughly 670 donors, treating that subset as a discovery cohort. Of the approximately 400 genotyped donors, approximately 80% were placed in the genetic ancestry cluster associated with self-reported Caucasian donors. Alongside the repertoire data, information on donor age, sex, ethnicity and CMV serostatus was compiled. A later analysis re-examined previously published TCR beta repertoires from 600 to 700 donors and added high-resolution HLA genotyping to investigate patterns of TCR occurrence. Besides the first cohort of 550 to 750 subjects, a separate validation cohort made up of roughly 120 different subjects was used. In the later analysis, no new phenotypic data were used to find candidate immune exposures; instead, reliance was placed on TCR beta sequences and their occurrence across donors. Every discovery cohort repertoire had been produced on one sequencing platform. Roughly five DR-DQ haplotypes were treated as single units for association and clustering because of strong linkage in the cohort. In an earlier analysis of about 590 of the donors, high-throughput TCR beta sequencing was used to judge whether each TCR beta V gene segment behaved as functional or pseudogenic.

Library prep was done by the immunoSEQ multiplex PCR assay. The multiplex PCR relied on a mix of 60 forward primers for TCR Vbeta segments and 13 reverse primers for TCR Jbeta segments. The CDR3 region of rearranged TCR beta genes was amplified from genomic DNA by a multiplex PCR assay. Amplified TCR beta libraries were sequenced as 87-base-pair reads on the Illumina HiSeq System. Concerning the study's data processing: A later analysis tallied some 79 million unique TCR beta chains across the 666 repertoires, and about 12 million of those chains were shared by two or more donors. Raw reads were error-corrected and collapsed into unique sequences by a nearest-neighbor algorithm in which closely related sequences were merged to remove PCR and sequencing errors. CDR3 sequences were aligned to IMGT reference sequences to assign V, D and J gene segments. Each retained sequence needed at least a six-nucleotide match to both a V gene segment and a J gene segment. A rearrangement was called productive if the CDR3 had no stop codons and remained in frame with V and J, and every other rearrangement was called non-productive. CDR3 was defined according to IMGT convention as the region running from the second conserved V-encoded cysteine to the conserved J-encoded phenylalanine. In an earlier analysis of around 640 of the donors, sequences lacking an unambiguous match to a single V gene segment were excluded. An earlier analysis of a few hundred of the donors classified V segments as functional when productive rearrangements were above 56.7% and as segregating when the standard deviation between donors was above 5%. A statistical classification framework was developed to diagnose cytomegalovirus status using the catalog of TCR beta chain sequences. V and J gene assignment, in a later analysis, came from comparing TCR nucleotide sequences with IMGT/GENE-DB human TR gene sequences. A later analysis assigned CDR3 sequences and most-parsimonious VDJ recombination scenarios with the TCRdist pipeline. A later analysis defined each TCR beta chain by its CDR3 amino acid sequence plus V-gene family, and excluded reads lacking a unique V-gene family. In a later analysis, 500 to 700 highly shared, low-generation-probability nucleotide sequences were removed to address suspected cross-contamination and a sequencing artifact. In a later analysis, a clonal expansion index for each public chain was calculated from normalized within-repertoire ranks of inferred template counts. In a later analysis, generation probabilities were computed using a VDJ recombination model fitted to out-of-frame rearrangements, and the results were checked against IGoR. In a later analysis, hypergeometric tests were used to score TCR-TCR, TCR-HLA and TCR-CMV co-occurrence, with a repertoire-size bias correction applied to TCR pairs. False discovery rates were estimated in a later analysis by permuting HLA or CMV assignments 20 times. A later analysis grouped co-occurring TCRs with DBSCAN, adding TCRdist sequence similarity when clustering within HLA-allele-positive subsets. For co-occurrence clustering, repertoires with fewer than 30,000 or more than 120,000 public chains were excluded, along with roughly 5 repertoires with anomalous nucleotide sharing. Entries here come from immuneACCESS through TCRdb and include only in-frame sequences with V and J called. Some clones fail to appear in such tables; in the studies checked, an unresolved V gene covers under half of the shortfall, and the cause of the remainder is unknown. That table is the source of V, J and clone size, and D and trimming were worked out from the DNA. The sample table lists roughly 89,000 clones, around 82% of them with a count of one. The ten largest clones add up to over 2% of the sample.

The cohort was made up of roughly 670 healthy bone marrow donors. At the time of sampling, all cohort members were nominally healthy, though unrecorded immune exposures were likely present. The donor was CMV seronegative and was included in the group of a few hundred seronegative cohort members. A peripheral blood sample was collected from each donor, and TCR beta sequencing was performed on peripheral blood mononuclear cells. Genomic DNA extraction from the blood cell samples was performed with the Qiagen DNeasy Blood Extraction Kit. Summary of the overall study and its limitations: Presence/absence analyses assumed roughly uniform sequencing depth across donors, an assumption that may not hold. Because counts were too low, 15 to 20 rarely observed V segments, including chromosome 9 orphons, were excluded from the earlier analysis of around 640 of the donors. A later analysis found that most CMV-associated TCR beta chains appeared HLA-restricted, with HLA associations seemingly driven largely by CMV exposure. In a later genetic analysis, fewer N-insertions in productive TCRs were reported among donors in an Asian-associated ancestry cluster than the roughly 700-donor mean. A cluster of highly shared sequence variants was judged likely to represent a technical artifact of the sequencing pipeline. In a later analysis, TCR association rates were found to vary across HLA loci, with the most associated TCRs seen for DRB1 alleles and the fewest for HLA-C alleles. Most TCR sequences were observed very rarely across donors, whereas some public TCRs were present in many individuals. The only immune exposure information available for the cohort was CMV serostatus. A later analysis found that HLA-associated TCR beta chains were more clonally expanded and had lower generation probabilities than equally common non-associated chains. A further reported finding was that TCR beta sequences accurately predicted the HLA-A and HLA-B alleles for most subjects in the first cohort. Linkage disequilibrium might explain the correlated functional status among segregating V segments, but an unknown experimental factor could not be excluded. In the study, about 150 TCR beta chains were listed as associated with cytomegalovirus. A few of the identified cytomegalovirus-associated TCR beta chains were confirmed in vitro to be specific for cytomegalovirus antigens. It was suggested by the authors that the approach could potentially be generalized to other disease states and immunological phenotypes. In both the original and validation cohorts, the classifier was reported to diagnose cytomegalovirus status with high specificity and sensitivity. Because some donors lacked HLA typing at each locus, the association tests relied only on the typed subset. A later analysis associated roughly 17,000 TCR beta sequences with specific HLA alleles at a false discovery rate of 0.05. Only TCR beta chains were sequenced in this cohort, and the absence of alpha or paired-chain data limited detectable features. An association between a missense DCLRE1C variant and V-gene and J-gene trimming of TCR beta chains was found in a later genetic analysis and replicated in an independent cohort. In a later analysis, several top co-occurrence clusters were reported to appear linked to parvovirus B19, influenza, CMV and Epstein-Barr virus. When HLA alleles, especially DR and DQ, strongly co-occurred, TCR associations were difficult to assign to individual alleles. In an earlier analysis of around 600 of the donors, most TCR beta V segments appeared in productive rearrangements about 87% or about 30% of the time, broadly matching IMGT annotations.

The TCR sequence derives from a man between 18 and 29 years old in good health and CMV-seronegative. Sequencing used PBMCs.

CDR3 loop: CASSLIQGLRNEQFF. The DNA sequence reads TGTGCCAGCAGCTTGATACAGGGGTTGAGAAATGAGCAGTTCTTC. Here the chain combines TRBV5-4 and TRBJ2-1, with 7 bases in between that match TRBD1. The CDR3 holds 15 amino acids from the cysteine to the phenylalanine. Only the CDR3 region is kept as DNA, spanning 45 bases read in frame from base 1. V and J are trimmed by 1 base and 7 bases, and the gene matches miss 8 bases of the junction. Based on the germline V gene (reference sequence), the CDR1 and CDR2 sequences are SGHNT and YYREEE. Full variable domain (CDR3 extended with the reference TRBV5-4 and TRBJ2-1 proteins): ETGVTQSPTHLIKTRGQQVTLRCSSQSGHNTVSWYQQALGQGPQFIFQYYREEENGRGNFPPRFSGLQFPNYSSELNVNALELDDSALYLCASSLIQGLRNEQFFGPGTRLTVL.